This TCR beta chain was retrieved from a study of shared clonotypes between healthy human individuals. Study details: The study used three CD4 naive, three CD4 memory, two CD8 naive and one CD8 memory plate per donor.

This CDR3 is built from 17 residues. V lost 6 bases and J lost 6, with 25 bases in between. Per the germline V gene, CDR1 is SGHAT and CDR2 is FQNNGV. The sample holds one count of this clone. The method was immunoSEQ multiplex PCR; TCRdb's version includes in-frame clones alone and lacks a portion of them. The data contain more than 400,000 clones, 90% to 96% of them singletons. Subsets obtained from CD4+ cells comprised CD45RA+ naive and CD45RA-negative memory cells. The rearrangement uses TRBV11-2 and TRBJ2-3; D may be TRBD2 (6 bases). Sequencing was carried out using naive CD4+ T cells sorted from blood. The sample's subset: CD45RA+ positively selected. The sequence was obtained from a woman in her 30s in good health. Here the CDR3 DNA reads TGTGCCAGCAGAAATTGGATCCGGGACTCCGGAGCGGATACGCAGTATTTT. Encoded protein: CASRNWIRDSGADTQYF.